This T cell receptor beta chain was identified in a study of blood T cell repertoires in COVID-19. The wider study: Donors in the United States, Italy and Spain gave samples during acute or convalescent COVID-19. PBMCs, B-cell-depleted T cells, or T cells provided the cDNA or gDNA that made up the material.

This clone was detected once. In germline, CDR1 is SGHVS, CDR2 FQNEAQ. The CDR3 totals 18 residues. Trimming left V 2 bases short and J 0 bases short, with 14 bases between. Per the original data handling: Reference gene primer amplification yielded estimated nucleated cell counts. Profiled with immunoSEQ multiplex PCR; TCRdb holds only in-frame clones, not every one. V and J calls plus clone size are reproduced from that table; the DNA served to infer D and trimming. This sample has approximately 150,000 clones; 80% to 90% occur once, and the top ten carry about 5.7%. This chain links TRBV7-8 with TRBJ1-6; D gene unclear. The source material was peripheral blood. The source of this sequence is an elderly man with acute or convalescent COVID-19. The CDR3 region is CASSLTAGRSSYNSPLHF. The CDR3, as DNA: TGTGCCAGCAGCTTAACCGCGGGCAGAAGCTCCTATAATTCACCCCTCCACTTT.